What follows are 22 T cell receptor beta chains derived from one specimen sequenced in a study of T cell responses to AZD1222 COVID-19 vaccine (dated by TCRdb to about 2021). Receptor amplification or capture employed the immunoSEQ multiplex PCR assay. Drawn from immuneACCESS, this table holds only the in-frame rearrangements with V and J called that TCRdb kept. Clones are partly lost; checked studies trace under half to an unresolved V gene and leave the rest unexplained. The sample contains under 45,000 clones, just over 85% of them found a single time. The ten largest clones take up roughly 29% of the sample. The time point label, read with the paper, signifies: about 28 days (+/-7) after the second vaccine dose. The treatment or condition label on this specimen signifies: meningococcal conjugate vaccine given as trial control. The specimen comprised peripheral blood, sampled 28 days after the second dose of the MenACWY control vaccine. All receptors derive from an adult who received the MenACWY meningococcal vaccine as a control.

The chain is built from TRBV4-1 and TRBJ1-3; no reliable D call. The length of the CDR3 is 14 residues. Trimming pared 3 bases from V and 4 bases from J, leaving 10 bases between. CDR1 is MGHRA, CDR2 YSYEKL, per germline. The CDR3 loop is CASSHERMGNTIYF. The CDR3 DNA follows: TGCGCCAGCAGCCATGAAAGAATGGGAAACACCATATATTTT.

CDR3 sequence: CASSPAGTGAYEQYF. The CDR3 DNA follows: TGTGCCAGCAGCCCCGCCGGGACAGGGGCCTACGAGCAGTACTTC. V is TRBV6-5 and J is TRBJ2-7, with TRBD1 identical over 10 bases. V lost 6 bases, J lost 2 bases, and 7 bases stayed unmatched. The CDR3 length is 15 residues. Germline V gene data show CDR1 as MNHEY and CDR2 as SVGAGI.

This chain connects TRBV2 to TRBJ2-1; no clear D. CDR1 and CDR2 from the germline V gene are SNHLY and FYNNEI. Trimming removed 6 bases from V and 1 base from J, with 10 bases in between. The CDR3 is 14 amino acids. The CDR3 spells CASRMDGSYNEQFF. CDR3 coding DNA: TGTGCCAGCAGGATGGACGGGTCCTACAATGAGCAGTTCTTC.

The chain carries TRBV11-2 and TRBJ2-1, with D possibly TRBD2 on 6 matching bases. Germline V gene sequence: CDR1 SGHAT, CDR2 FQNNGV. V was clipped by 3 bases and J by 8 bases, with 17 bases between them. The CDR3 loop spans 15 amino acids. In DNA form, the CDR3 reads TGTGCCAGCAGCTTGAAGACGGCTAGCGTTTATGAGCAGTTCTTC. Amino acids: CASSLKTASVYEQFF.

CDR3 nucleotides: TGTGCCTGGATTGAGACAGGTCCTTCCTACGAGCAGTACTTC. This codes for CAWIETGPSYEQYF. The gene calls are TRBV30 and TRBJ2-7, with D possibly matching TRBD1 (6 bases). There are 14 residues in the CDR3. The germline V gene has CDR1 GTSNPN and CDR2 SVGIG (reference sequence). Trimming removed 4 bases from V and 1 base from J, with 14 bases in between.

V usage is TRBV24-1 and J usage is TRBJ2-2; no definite D call. V gave up 5 bases and J gave up 5 bases, with 5 bases separating them. Looked up from germline, CDR1 is KGHDR and CDR2 is SFDVKD. CDR3 length: 12 residues. CDR3 nucleotides: TGTGCCACCAGTGTTTTAACCGGGGAGCTGTTTTTT. It encodes CATSVLTGELFF.

This clone showed up just once. This chain uses TRBV21-1 with TRBJ2-2; the D call of TRBD2 is as the table states it, not checked on the DNA. TRBV21-1 is tagged as a pseudogene. The CDR3 runs 17 residues. CDR3 bases: TGTGCCAGCAGCAAAGAGGGGAGGCCCAGCGTCCCCGGGGAGCTGTTTTTT. This encodes CASSKEGRPSVPGELFF.

This rearrangement joins TRBV9 to TRBJ2-3; TRBD2 might be the D (5 bases). CDR3 length: 15 residues. Germline loops: CDR1 SGDLS, CDR2 YYNGEE. V was trimmed by 3 bases and J by 3 bases, leaving 14 bases between them. Written as DNA, the CDR3 is TGTGCCAGCAGCGCCCGAGGGAGTACGACAGATACGCAGTATTTT. Its protein is CASSARGSTTDTQYF.

This clone was found a few times. V usage is TRBV5-4 and J usage is TRBJ1-3; possibly TRBD1 for D (6 bases). Germline CDR1 SGHNT, CDR2 YYREEE (reference sequence). V dropped 0 bases and J dropped 0 bases, with 10 bases sitting between them. The CDR3 runs 16 residues. As DNA, the CDR3 is TGTGCCAGCAGCTTGGATAGGGGGAGCTCTGGAAACACCATATATTTT. This gives the protein CASSLDRGSSGNTIYF.

The chain is built from TRBV18 and TRBJ2-1; D is unresolved. V was cut by 3 bases and J by 8 bases, with 11 bases left in between. Germline V lookup: CDR1 KGHSH, CDR2 LQKENI. This CDR3 has 13 amino acids. CDR3 region: CASSPGDVDEQFF. The CDR3 nucleotides read TGTGCCAGCTCACCCGGCGACGTCGATGAGCAGTTCTTC.

The chain has TRBV5-1 and TRBJ2-2, with D possibly called TRBD1 or TRBD2 (6 bases each). The CDR3 covers 13 residues. The germline gives CDR1 SGHRS, CDR2 YFSETQ. Trimming shortened V by 6 bases and J by 4 bases, and 10 bases separated the two germline ends. The CDR3 coding sequence is TGCGCCAGCACGGGGGCGGGCACCGGGGAGCTGTTTTTT. It is translated as CASTGAGTGELFF.

The CDR3 reads CASSGRRWQIQETQYF. In DNA form, the CDR3 reads TGTGCCAGCAGCGGTCGAAGGTGGCAGATACAAGAGACCCAGTACTTC. The chain joins TRBV21-1 to TRBJ2-5. TRBV21-1 is a known pseudogene. This CDR3 is built from 16 residues.

This clone was detected a few times. The chain carries TRBV9 and TRBJ2-2, with D maybe TRBD2 (6 bases). Trimming removed 4 bases from V and 1 base from J, with 17 bases in between. Germline V gives CDR1 SGDLS, CDR2 YYNGEE. The CDR3 extends over 17 amino acids. In DNA, the CDR3 is TGTGCCAGCAGCCATAACCTTAGGCGGGAGAACACCGGGGAGCTGTTTTTT. It yields the protein CASSHNLRRENTGELFF.

This clone was seen a handful of times. V gene TRBV5-4 combines with J gene TRBJ2-7, with D perhaps matching TRBD2 (6 bases). Germline V gene lookup returns CDR1 SGHNT and CDR2 YYREEE (reference sequence). Deletions cut 1 base from V and 5 bases from J, with 16 bases between. The CDR3 is 15 residues long. The CDR3 is CASSLPRAGGNEQYF. CDR3 in DNA: TGTGCCAGCAGCTTGCCCCGAGCGGGTGGCAACGAGCAGTACTTC. The complete variable domain, with remaining parts taken from reference TRBV5-4 and TRBJ2-7, reads ETGVTQSPTHLIKTRGQQVTLRCSSQSGHNTVSWYQQALGQGPQFIFQYYREEENGRGNFPPRFSGLQFPNYSSELNVNALELDDSALYLCASSLPRAGGNEQYFGPGTRLTVT.

This clone was counted a single time. The chain links TRBV20-1 to TRBJ1-6; TRBD1 might be the D (6 bases). Trimming removed 6 bases from V and 12 bases from J, with 12 bases in between. CDR3 length: 11 residues. CDR1 is DFQATT and CDR2 is SNEGSKA in the germline V gene (reference sequence). Here the CDR3 reads CSARLQGPLHF. The CDR3 DNA reads TGCAGTGCCCGATTACAGGGACCCCTCCACTTT.

This clone came up once. The gene calls are TRBV11-2 and TRBJ2-1; D is ambiguous. This CDR3 contains 15 residues. Germline CDR1 and CDR2: SGHAT and FQNNGV. The V end lost 6 bases, the J end lost 0 bases, and 12 bases lay between the germline ends. CDR3 sequence: CASRQANSSYNEQFF. CDR3 nucleotide sequence: TGTGCCAGCAGGCAAGCGAACAGCTCCTACAATGAGCAGTTCTTC. Filled out from reference TRBV11-2 and TRBJ2-1, the complete variable domain reads EAGVAQSPRYKIIEKRQSVAFWCNPISGHATLYWYQQILGQGPKLLIQFQNNGVVDDSQLPKDRFSAERLKGVDSTLKIQPAKLEDSAVYLCASRQANSSYNEQFFGPGTRLTVL.

The chain couples TRBV3-1 (or the pseudogene TRBV3-2) to TRBJ1-4; D gene uncertain. The ends were cut back, 4 bases at V and 5 bases at J, with 14 bases in the middle. CDR1 is LGHDT and CDR2 is YNNKEL in the germline V gene (reference sequence). This CDR3 is 15 amino acids long. The CDR3 sequence: CASSPSAPLNEKLFF. CDR3 DNA: TGTGCCAGCAGCCCGTCGGCCCCCCTAAATGAAAAACTGTTTTTT.

The chain carries TRBV9 and TRBJ2-3; TRBD2 is a possible D gene (5 bases). The CDR3 covers 16 residues. The V and J ends lost 3 bases and 2 bases respectively, with 16 bases between them. Germline CDR1 SGDLS, CDR2 YYNGEE. The CDR3 DNA reads TGTGCCAGCAGCGACTCGCCAGCGGCATACACAGATACGCAGTATTTT. Translating gives CASSDSPAAYTDTQYF. Full variable domain (remainder filled in from reference TRBV9 and TRBJ2-3): DSGVTQTPKHLITATGQRVTLRCSPRSGDLSVYWYQQSLDQGLQFLIQYYNGEERAKGNILERFSAQQFPDLHSELNLSSLELGDSALYFCASSDSPAAYTDTQYFGPGTRLTVL.

The chain joins TRBV29-1 to TRBJ1-1, with 10 bases fitting TRBD1. CDR3 length: 15 amino acids. The J segment lost 3 bases and the V segment lost 8 bases, leaving 12 bases of the junction unmatched. Germline V gene sequence: CDR1 SQVTM, CDR2 ANQGSEA. The CDR3 nucleotides read TGCAGCTCGTATGACAGGGGGCGCCGGGACACTGAAGCTTTCTTT. This sequence encodes CSSYDRGRRDTEAFF.

The chain is built from TRBV7-6 and TRBJ2-1; D is possibly TRBD2 (5 bases). CDR3 length: 16 residues. Trimming cost V 2 bases and J 4 bases, with 15 bases left between them. Per germline, CDR1 SGHVS and CDR2 FNYEAQ. Here the CDR3 reads CASSLSALAYYNEQFF. CDR3 sequence (DNA): TGTGCCAGCAGCTTATCGGCCCTAGCATATTACAATGAGCAGTTCTTC.

The V call is TRBV27, the J call TRBJ1-1; D not certain. The CDR3 extends over 14 amino acids. Trimming shortened V by 5 bases and J by 8 bases, and 18 bases separated the two germline ends. CDR1 MNHEY and CDR2 SMNVEV come from the germline V gene (reference sequence). CDR3 sequence: CASSKDRRAAEAFF. In DNA form, the CDR3 reads TGTGCCAGCAGTAAGGATAGACGGGCGGCGGAAGCTTTCTTT.

The V gene is TRBV4-1, the J gene TRBJ1-1; D not certain. This CDR3 has 17 amino acids. Germline loops: CDR1 MGHRA, CDR2 YSYEKL. Trimming left V 0 bases short and J 1 base short, with 15 bases between. CDR3 loop: CASSQDVLGLWNTEAFF. For the CDR3, the DNA is TGCGCCAGCAGCCAAGATGTACTTGGGCTCTGGAACACTGAAGCTTTCTTT.